The sequence of this T cell receptor beta chain was determined in a study of T cell responses to AZD1222 COVID-19 vaccine. Study outcomes and limitations: Unmutated variant regions are reportedly the target of nearly half of TCRs that are spike-specific. Most donors were white British and more were female, and clonal diversity was possibly underestimated. Without day 14 samples, only post-peak T cell repertoires were studied. Two doses of AZD1222 preceded a rise in Spike-specific TCR breadth and depth.

A word on this clone: Its target is not known.

Clones were read by immunoSEQ multiplex PCR, and TCRdb kept only the in-frame ones, dropping some. The sample consists of about 150,000 clones, roughly 89% of them appearing once. Germline V CDR1 and CDR2: SNHLY, FYNNEI. The CDR3 sequence is 13 residues long. Trimming removed 11 bases from V and 2 bases from J; junction bases left unmatched: 8. The gene calls are TRBV2 and TRBJ1-2, with 7 positions matching TRBD1. The material sequenced was peripheral blood, taken on day 0 of AZD1222 vaccination. The clonotype comes from an adult in good health. The CDR3 is CARWTGKNYGYTF. DNA of the CDR3: TGTGCCCGGTGGACAGGTAAGAACTATGGCTACACCTTC.